The rows below give T cell receptor beta chains drawn from one sample of a study of T-cell reconstitution after alpha-beta-depleted transplantation in children. MiXCR, applied by TCRdb to the PCR reads, yields one record per CDR3 protein. The sample has some 290,000 distinct CDR3 sequences; 9.9% are singletons. The source was PBMCs from the stem cell graft donor, collected from the stem cell graft. The receptors come from a human donor who donated a stem cell graft to a child with SCID. Each CDR3 is given with its conserved first and last residue. The order of the fields is V gene, J gene, D gene, CDR3 length, clone size, CDR3 DNA, CDR3 protein. A D gene is named only where the DNA matches it firmly. The listing skips clone size in some rows; elsewhere it reads once, few, many or a size class.

V: TRBV12-3/TRBV12-4; J: TRBJ2-7; D: -; length: 14; size: -; DNA: TGTGCCAGCAGCTCCAGGCGGCTTACCTACGAGCAGTACTTC; CDR3: CASSSRRLTYEQYF
V: TRBV20-1; J: TRBJ2-7; D: -; length: 15; size: few; DNA: TGCAGTGCTAGAGAAAATCCAGGGTCGGCGTACGAGCAGTACTTC; CDR3: CSARENPGSAYEQYF
V: TRBV4-1; J: TRBJ2-2; D: -; length: 16; size: few; DNA: TGCGCCAGCAGCAAAGATGGGGGGGCCTACACCGGGGAGCTGTTTTTT; CDR3: CASSKDGGAYTGELFF
V: TRBV6-6; J: TRBJ2-1; D: TRBD1; length: 13; size: many; DNA: TGTGCCACCACAGGGGAAGGGCTGAATGAGCAGTTCTTC; CDR3: CATTGEGLNEQFF
V: TRBV12-3/TRBV12-4; J: TRBJ1-4; D: -; length: 14; size: many; DNA: TGTGCCAGCACCAAAAGCGGGGGAAGCGAAAAACTGTTTTTT; CDR3: CASTKSGGSEKLFF
V: TRBV5-1; J: TRBJ1-4; D: TRBD1; length: 14; size: many; DNA: TGCGCCAGCAGCTTACAGGGGAACAATGAAAAACTGTTTTTT; CDR3: CASSLQGNNEKLFF
V: TRBV5-1; J: TRBJ1-1; D: -; length: 16; size: few; DNA: TGCGCCAGCAGCTTGGTTCCCGGGGACCAGAACACTGAAGCTTTCTTT; CDR3: CASSLVPGDQNTEAFF
V: TRBV12-3/TRBV12-4; J: TRBJ2-3; D: -; length: 15; size: many; DNA: TGTGCCAGCAGTTTCGGGGGTAGTAGGGCAGATACGCAGTATTTT; CDR3: CASSFGGSRADTQYF
V: TRBV15; J: TRBJ2-1; D: -; length: 13; size: many; DNA: TGTGCCACCAGCAGCGTTGGCAGGAATGAGCAGTTCTTC; CDR3: CATSSVGRNEQFF
V: TRBV29-1; J: TRBJ2-1; D: -; length: 14; size: many; DNA: TGCAGCGTTGAAGAGGGGACGGCCGTCGATGAGCAGTTCTTC; CDR3: CSVEEGTAVDEQFF
V: TRBV20-1; J: TRBJ2-3; D: TRBD2; length: 15; size: few; DNA: TGCAGTGCTAGACGTCTAGCGGGGGGCACAGATACGCAGTATTTT; CDR3: CSARRLAGGTDTQYF
V: TRBV29-1; J: TRBJ2-4; D: -; length: 12; size: few; DNA: TGCAGCGTTGAGGAAGCCAAAAACATTCAGTACTTC; CDR3: CSVEEAKNIQYF
V: TRBV11-2; J: TRBJ1-1; D: -; length: 13; size: many; DNA: TGTGCCAGCCACCTTAATGGACCCACTGAAGCTTTCTTT; CDR3: CASHLNGPTEAFF
V: TRBV12-3/TRBV12-4; J: TRBJ2-3; D: -; length: 16; size: many; DNA: TGTGCCAGCAGTTTACGTCAGGGGGGTTTTCCAGATACGCAGTATTTT; CDR3: CASSLRQGGFPDTQYF
V: TRBV2; J: TRBJ2-3; D: TRBD2; length: 15; size: -; DNA: TGTGCCAGCAGTGACCCTAGCGGGGTGACAGATACGCAGTATTTT; CDR3: CASSDPSGVTDTQYF
V: TRBV7-9; J: TRBJ1-4; D: -; length: 12; size: -; DNA: TGTGCCAGCAGCCTGGGCAGTGAAAAACTGTTTTTT; CDR3: CASSLGSEKLFF
V: TRBV7-6; J: TRBJ2-5; D: -; length: 12; size: few; DNA: TGTGCCAGCAGCTCAAACCCAGAGACCCAGTACTTC; CDR3: CASSSNPETQYF
V: TRBV9; J: TRBJ2-7; D: TRBD2; length: 14; size: few; DNA: TGTGCCAGCAGCGTAGCGTCGGGAGGGAACGAGCAGTACTTC; CDR3: CASSVASGGNEQYF
V: TRBV29-1; J: TRBJ2-7; D: -; length: 12; size: -; DNA: TGCAGCGTTGGAGGCAGGGACGACGAGCAGTACTTC; CDR3: CSVGGRDDEQYF
V: TRBV5-1; J: TRBJ2-3; D: -; length: 16; size: many; DNA: TGCGCCAGCAGCAACCGACGGGGGGCTAGCACAGATACGCAGTATTTT; CDR3: CASSNRRGASTDTQYF
V: TRBV4-1; J: TRBJ2-2; D: -; length: 14; size: -; DNA: TGCGCCAGCAGCCCCTCGACGAACACCGGGGAGCTGTTTTTT; CDR3: CASSPSTNTGELFF
V: TRBV21-1; J: TRBJ2-7; D: -; length: 17; size: few; DNA: TGTGCCAGCAGCAAAGTTTACAGGGGAAGGGTCTGGGACGAGCAGTACTTC; CDR3: CASSKVYRGRVWDEQYF
V: TRBV5-1; J: TRBJ1-5; D: TRBD1; length: 15; size: -; DNA: TGCGCCAGCAGCTTGGTGGGGACAGGGGATCAGCCCCAGCATTTT; CDR3: CASSLVGTGDQPQHF
V: TRBV5-1; J: TRBJ1-1; D: -; length: 15; size: few; DNA: TGCGCCAGCAGCGGTTCTTGGGGAATGAACACTGAAGCTTTCTTT; CDR3: CASSGSWGMNTEAFF
V: TRBV20-1; J: TRBJ2-1; D: TRBD2; length: 12; size: many; DNA: TGCAGTGCTGCTAGCGGGGGGTGGGAGCAGTTCTTC; CDR3: CSAASGGWEQFF
V: TRBV6-5; J: TRBJ2-7; D: TRBD2; length: 16; size: few; DNA: TGTGCCAGCAGCCGGGGACTAGGGGCCCCCTCCTACGAGCAGTACTTC; CDR3: CASSRGLGAPSYEQYF
V: TRBV7-2; J: TRBJ2-6; D: -; length: 15; size: few; DNA: TGTGCCAGCAGCTTCGGACAGTCTGGGGCCAACGTCCTGACTTTC; CDR3: CASSFGQSGANVLTF
V: TRBV15; J: TRBJ2-3; D: -; length: 15; size: -; DNA: TGTGCCACCAGCGGTTCGGCAGTAAGTACAGATACGCAGTATTTT; CDR3: CATSGSAVSTDTQYF
V: TRBV11-2; J: TRBJ2-5; D: -; length: 13; size: -; DNA: TGTGCCAGCAGCTTATACACACAAGAGACCCAGTACTTC; CDR3: CASSLYTQETQYF
V: TRBV5-1; J: TRBJ2-1; D: -; length: 15; size: many; DNA: TGCGCCAGCAGCTTTAGCCTGAGCTCCTACAATGAGCAGTTCTTC; CDR3: CASSFSLSSYNEQFF
V: TRBV7-9; J: TRBJ2-1; D: -; length: 15; size: few; DNA: TGTGCCAGCAGCTGGAGGGACAATCCACGGTATGAGCAGTTCTTC; CDR3: CASSWRDNPRYEQFF
V: TRBV12-3/TRBV12-4; J: TRBJ1-1; D: -; length: 15; size: -; DNA: TGTGCCAGCAGTTATGATGGCGACCCGTCCACTGAAGCTTTCTTT; CDR3: CASSYDGDPSTEAFF
V: TRBV3-1; J: TRBJ2-1; D: TRBD2; length: 12; size: few; DNA: TGTGCCAGCAGCCAAGGGCGGGGGGGCTCGTTCTTC; CDR3: CASSQGRGGSFF
V: TRBV7-8; J: TRBJ2-3; D: -; length: 15; size: few; DNA: TGTGCCAGCAGCTTACGGCGGGGCGCAGTAGATACGCAGTATTTT; CDR3: CASSLRRGAVDTQYF
V: TRBV7-9; J: TRBJ1-1; D: -; length: 17; size: -; DNA: TGTGCCAGCAGCCCCTTGGGCTCTGTTGCGATGAACACTGAAGCTTTCTTT; CDR3: CASSPLGSVAMNTEAFF
V: TRBV10-3; J: TRBJ2-2; D: -; length: 15; size: -; DNA: TGTGCCATCAGTCGGACTTTATCGAACACCGGGGAGCTGTTTTTT; CDR3: CAISRTLSNTGELFF
V: TRBV7-9; J: TRBJ2-5; D: TRBD2; length: 15; size: -; DNA: TGTGCCAGCGGCGCTCGGGAGGGGATTTGGGAGACCCAGTACTTC; CDR3: CASGAREGIWETQYF
V: TRBV12-3/TRBV12-4; J: TRBJ2-7; D: -; length: 13; size: many; DNA: TGTGCCAGCAGTTTAGGAGAGTCCTACGAGCAGTACTTC; CDR3: CASSLGESYEQYF
V: TRBV3-1; J: TRBJ2-4; D: -; length: 16; size: many; DNA: TGTGCCAGCAGCCAAGTCGTCGGCAGAGCCAAAAACATTCAGTACTTC; CDR3: CASSQVVGRAKNIQYF
V: TRBV20-1; J: TRBJ2-1; D: TRBD2; length: 12; size: few; DNA: TGCAGTGCGGGCCCGGGAGGGCATGAGCAGTTCTTC; CDR3: CSAGPGGHEQFF
V: TRBV5-6; J: TRBJ1-1; D: -; length: 12; size: -; DNA: TGTGCCAGCAGCTTTTCAGGGTTTGAAGCTTTCTTT; CDR3: CASSFSGFEAFF
V: TRBV4-2; J: TRBJ2-4; D: -; length: 11; size: few; DNA: TGTGCCAGCAGCCAAGGGGTAGGATTACACTTC; CDR3: CASSQGVGLHF
V: TRBV24-1; J: TRBJ2-1; D: TRBD1; length: 17; size: few; DNA: TGTGCCACCAGTGATTCCCCGGGACAGGGGGGTCTGAATGAGCAGTTCTTC; CDR3: CATSDSPGQGGLNEQFF
V: TRBV9; J: TRBJ2-7; D: -; length: 14; size: few; DNA: TGTGCCAGCAGCCGAGCAGGGGACGCCTACGAGCAGTACTTC; CDR3: CASSRAGDAYEQYF
V: TRBV12-3/TRBV12-4; J: TRBJ2-3; D: -; length: 15; size: -; DNA: TGTGCCAGCAGTTTAATAAAGAGTGGGACAGATACGCAGTATTTT; CDR3: CASSLIKSGTDTQYF
V: TRBV19; J: TRBJ1-1; D: -; length: 12; size: -; DNA: TGTGCCAGTGGGGGGGTGAACACTGAAGCTTTCTTT; CDR3: CASGGVNTEAFF
V: TRBV5-1; J: TRBJ1-2; D: -; length: 15; size: few; DNA: TGCGCCAGCAGCATCAACGCCGGGGGATTTTATGGCTACACCTTC; CDR3: CASSINAGGFYGYTF
V: TRBV19; J: TRBJ1-6; D: -; length: 16; size: few; DNA: TGTGCCAGTAGTATCGTGCGGGGTTCCTATAATTCACCCCTCCACTTT; CDR3: CASSIVRGSYNSPLHF
V: TRBV24-1; J: TRBJ2-2; D: -; length: 14; size: many; DNA: TGTGCCACCACTGCAGGGGATGGAACCGGGGAGCTGTTTTTT; CDR3: CATTAGDGTGELFF
V: TRBV7-2; J: TRBJ1-2; D: -; length: 13; size: few; DNA: TGTGCCAGCAGCGAAAACAGAGCCTATGGCTACACCTTC; CDR3: CASSENRAYGYTF
V: TRBV5-6; J: TRBJ1-3; D: TRBD1; length: 17; size: -; DNA: TGTGCCAGCAACACAGACAGGGGGAGCTCATCTGGAAACACCATATATTTT; CDR3: CASNTDRGSSSGNTIYF
V: TRBV3-1; J: TRBJ2-2; D: TRBD1; length: 16; size: few; DNA: TGTGCCAGCGGAACCGACAGGGCAGGCAACACCGGGGAGCTGTTTTTT; CDR3: CASGTDRAGNTGELFF
V: TRBV12-3/TRBV12-4; J: TRBJ1-4; D: TRBD1; length: 15; size: -; DNA: TGTGCCAGCAGTTTCTTTATAGGGGGCAGAGAAAAACTGTTTTTT; CDR3: CASSFFIGGREKLFF
V: TRBV11-2; J: TRBJ1-1; D: -; length: 15; size: few; DNA: TGTGCCAGCAGCTTAGCCTTTCAGGGTCGGACTGAAGCTTTCTTT; CDR3: CASSLAFQGRTEAFF
V: TRBV5-1; J: TRBJ2-1; D: TRBD1; length: 17; size: -; DNA: TGCGCCAGCAGCTTGGGGGGACAGGCAATCTCCTACAATGAGCAGTTCTTC; CDR3: CASSLGGQAISYNEQFF